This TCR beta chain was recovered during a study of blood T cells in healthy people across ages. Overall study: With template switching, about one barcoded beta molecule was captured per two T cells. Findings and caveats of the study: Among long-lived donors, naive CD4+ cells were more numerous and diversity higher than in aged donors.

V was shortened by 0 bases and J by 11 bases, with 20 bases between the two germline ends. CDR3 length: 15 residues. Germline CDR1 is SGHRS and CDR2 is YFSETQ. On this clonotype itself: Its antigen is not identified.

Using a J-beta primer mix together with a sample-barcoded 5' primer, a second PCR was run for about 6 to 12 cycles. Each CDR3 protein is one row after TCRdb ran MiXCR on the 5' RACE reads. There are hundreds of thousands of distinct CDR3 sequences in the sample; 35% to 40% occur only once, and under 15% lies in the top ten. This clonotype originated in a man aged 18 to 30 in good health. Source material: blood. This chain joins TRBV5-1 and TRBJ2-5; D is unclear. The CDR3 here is CASSLVATHYDEQYF. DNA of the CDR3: TGCGCCAGCAGCTTGGTCGCGACACATTACGATGAGCAGTACTTC.